This paragraph reports one TCR beta chain. This specimen belongs to a study of blood T cell repertoires in COVID-19. In the study overall: Donors in the United States, Italy and Spain gave samples during acute or convalescent COVID-19.

From germline, CDR1 is SGHTA and CDR2 FQGTGA. With 5 bases removed from V and 0 bases from J, the gap between germline ends came to 7 bases. CDR3 length: 13 amino acids. The data were produced by immunoSEQ multiplex PCR, yet TCRdb's version contains in-frame clones alone and is incomplete. Of roughly 97,000 clones detected, 82% appear once; the ten largest clones hold 4% to 5.5%. The specimen sequenced was peripheral blood. The TCR comes from a man in his 60s with acute or convalescent COVID-19. The V gene is TRBV7-3, the J gene TRBJ1-1; no firm D call. In DNA, the CDR3 is TGTGCCAGCAGCCAACACATGAACACTGAAGCTTTCTTT. Translating gives CASSQHMNTEAFF. Based on the CDR3 plus reference TRBV7-3 and TRBJ1-1, the full variable domain is GAGVSQTPSNKVTEKGKYVELRCDPISGHTALYWYRQSLGQGPEFLIYFQGTGAADDSGLPNDRFFAVRPEGSVSTLKIQRTERGDSAVYLCASSQHMNTEAFFGQGTRLTVV.